A single sample is the source of the 21 T cell receptor beta chains below, sequenced in a study of blood T cell repertoires in COVID-19 (dated by TCRdb to 2018 to 2020). Receptors were amplified or captured by the immunoSEQ multiplex PCR assay. TCRdb obtained this table from immuneACCESS and retained in-frame rearrangements with V and J assigned. These tables miss some clones; where compared with another copy, unresolved V genes account for less than half of the shortfall, and the remainder is unexplained. The sample has approximately 170,000 clones on record, approximately 90% of them singletons. The ten largest clones take up approximately 2.1% of the sample. Material for sequencing was peripheral blood. The receptors stem from a man over 45 who had recovered from COVID-19.

The sample holds a few counts of this clone. The V and J genes are TRBV15 and TRBJ2-1, with 8 bases that match TRBD1. With V trimmed by 2 bases and J by 3 bases, 12 bases remained unmatched. Germline V gene sequence: CDR1 LNHNV, CDR2 YYDKDF (reference sequence). This CDR3 contains 18 residues. In nucleotides, the CDR3 is TGTGCCACCAGCAGACCAGAGGGCGGACAGGGCTTCTACAATGAGCAGTTCTTC. It specifies CATSRPEGGQGFYNEQFF.

The CDR3 DNA sequence: TGCAGCGTTGAACGCCAGCAAGAGACCCAGTACTTC. It codes for CSVERQQETQYF. The chain uses TRBV29-1 and TRBJ2-5; the D is unclear. The germline V and J ends were trimmed by 2 bases and 2 bases, with 6 bases remaining between them. The CDR3 sequence is 12 residues long. The germline V gene has CDR1 SQVTM and CDR2 ANQGSEA.

This chain uses TRBV5-1 with TRBJ2-1, with 15 bases identical to TRBD2. From germline, CDR1 is SGHRS and CDR2 YFSETQ. V lost 1 base, J lost 7 bases, and 12 bases stayed unmatched. CDR3 size: 19 residues. CDR3 in amino acids: CASSLYGLAGGPSRNEQFF. CDR3 nucleotides: TGCGCCAGCAGCTTGTACGGACTAGCGGGAGGGCCCTCGAGGAATGAGCAGTTCTTC.

This sequence joins TRBV11-3 and TRBJ2-5, with D perhaps matching TRBD2 (8 bases). CDR3 length: 16 residues. Germline CDR1 is SGHNT and CDR2 is YENEEA. V shed 1 base and J shed 4 bases, with 16 bases lying between them. The CDR3 region has the DNA TGTGCCAGCAGCTTAGGGGACAGCGGGGGCTTAGAGACCCAGTACTTC. Its translation: CASSLGDSGGLETQYF.

The chain couples TRBV7-2 to TRBJ2-1; TRBD2 matches 10 bases. Looked up from germline, CDR1 is SGHTA and CDR2 is FQGNSA. The CDR3 covers 15 residues. The trim removed 5 bases at V and 8 bases at J, leaving 9 bases unmatched. The CDR3 loop reads CASSTRSGTSDEQFF. The DNA of the CDR3 is TGTGCCAGCAGCACCAGAAGTGGGACTAGCGATGAGCAGTTCTTC.

Only a few counts were recorded for this clone. The chain employs TRBV7-2 and TRBJ2-1; D perhaps matches TRBD2 (6 bases). Per the germline V gene, CDR1 is SGHTA and CDR2 is FQGNSA. The CDR3 runs 17 residues. Trimming removed 2 bases at V and 9 bases at J, with 23 bases between. The CDR3: CASSLFGGTVGRGEQFF. In DNA form, the CDR3 reads TGTGCCAGCAGCTTATTTGGTGGAACAGTAGGGCGGGGTGAGCAGTTCTTC.

This clone is classed as medium-sized. The chain joins TRBV7-2 to TRBJ2-7, with 11 bases fitting TRBD2. There are 16 residues in the CDR3. Trimming took 1 base from V and 2 from J; bases not matched to a gene: 4. Germline loops: CDR1 SGHTA, CDR2 FQGNSA. The CDR3 coding sequence is TGTGCCAGCAGCTTAGTTAGCGGGAGGGGAACCTACGAGCAGTACTTC. Translated, it gives CASSLVSGRGTYEQYF.

The genes are TRBV6-5 and TRBJ2-3; 7 bases are shared with TRBD2. This CDR3 region has 15 residues. From germline, CDR1 is MNHEY and CDR2 SVGAGI. The V gene end was trimmed by 0 bases and the J gene end by 2 bases; junction bases not matched to a gene: 2. In nucleotides, the CDR3 is TGTGCCAGCAGTTACTCGAGCGGGACCACAGATACGCAGTATTTT. Protein product: CASSYSSGTTDTQYF.

Comments on this clone: At one of its ends the junction is not consistent with the germline gene, which may arise from a read error. The chain employs TRBV7-9 and TRBJ2-7, with 7 bases that match TRBD1. Germline CDR1 reads SEHNR; CDR2 reads FQNEAQ (reference sequence). CDR3 length equals 13 residues. This CDR3 reads CASRLEGGVEQYF. The CDR3 nucleotides read TGTGCCAGCAGATTAGAAGGGGGCGTCGAGCAGTACTTC.

This chain links TRBV29-1 with TRBJ1-2; D is undetermined. The CDR3 length is 15 residues. In germline, CDR1 is SQVTM, CDR2 ANQGSEA. Trimming removed 0 bases from V and 4 bases from J, with 15 bases in between. CDR3 loop: CSVEDRRVPPYGYTF. CDR3 in DNA: TGCAGCGTTGAAGATCGGCGGGTACCACCCTATGGCTACACCTTC. Full variable domain (missing parts from reference TRBV29-1 and TRBJ1-2): SAVISQKPSRDICQRGTSLTIQCQVDSQVTMMFWYRQQPGQSLTLIATANQGSEATYESGFVIDKFPISRPNLTFSTLTVSNMSPEDSSIYLCSVEDRRVPPYGYTFGSGTRLTVV.

J is TRBJ1-1 and V is TRBV10-3; the match to TRBD1 covers 10 bases. CDR3 length: 14 amino acids. With 6 bases clipped from V and 3 bases from J, the junction kept 4 bases outside the gene matches. Germline CDR1 ENHRY, CDR2 SYGVKD. This CDR3 reads CAIRLGTGDTEAFF. The CDR3 bases are TGTGCCATCAGATTAGGGACAGGGGACACTGAAGCTTTCTTT.

CDR3 amino acids: CASSLSYEQYF. CDR3 nucleotides: TGTGCCAGCAGTCTTTCCTACGAGCAGTACTTC. The chain recombines TRBV7-3 with TRBJ2-7; no clear D gene. The CDR3 covers 11 residues. CDR1 and CDR2 from the germline V gene are SGHTA and FQGTGA. Trimming removed 6 bases from V and 1 base from J, with 4 bases in between.

The chain links TRBV10-3 to TRBJ2-1, with a tentative D call TRBD2 (6 bases). Trimming cost V 3 bases and J 5 bases, with 17 bases left between them. The CDR3 extends over 16 amino acids. From germline, CDR1 is ENHRY and CDR2 SYGVKD. The CDR3 spells CAISDILATLNNEQFF. In nucleotides, the CDR3 is TGTGCCATCAGTGACATCCTAGCGACACTTAACAATGAGCAGTTCTTC.

The chain combines TRBV7-2 with TRBJ2-1, with 10 positions matching TRBD2. The CDR3 is 16 amino acids. V lost 2 bases to trimming and J lost 4 bases; unmatched junction nucleotides: 5. The germline V gene encodes CDR1 SGHTA and CDR2 FQGNSA. In DNA, the CDR3 is TGTGCCAGCAGCTTACGAGGAGCGGGGGGGTACAATGAGCAGTTCTTC. Encoded protein: CASSLRGAGGYNEQFF.

The chain joins TRBV9 to TRBJ2-1, with 9 nucleotides matching TRBD2. Germline V gives CDR1 SGDLS, CDR2 YYNGEE. CDR3 size: 14 residues. Trimming cost V 2 bases and J 7 bases; bases outside gene matches: 4. CDR3 DNA: TGTGCCAGCAGCGTCGGCGGGGGGGCTAATGAGCAGTTCTTC. Translated, it gives CASSVGGGANEQFF.

The genes are TRBV6-2 or TRBV6-3 and TRBJ2-1; 7 bases are a match to TRBD2. Germline CDR1 is MNHEY and CDR2 is SVGEGT. The V gene end was trimmed by 5 bases and the J gene end by 0 bases; junction bases not matched to a gene: 7. The CDR3 covers 16 residues. In DNA, the CDR3 is TGTGCCAGCAGTCCCCGGGACTACTACTCCTACAATGAGCAGTTCTTC. Amino acids: CASSPRDYYSYNEQFF.

This clone was detected only once. The chain uses TRBV4-2 and TRBJ1-1; 10 nucleotides match TRBD1. Trimming cost V 3 bases and J 8 bases; bases outside gene matches: 9. This CDR3 is built from 15 residues. The V gene's germline CDR1 is LGHNA and CDR2 YNFKEQ. Here the CDR3 DNA reads TGTGCCAGCAGCCAGTTAACCCGGGGACAGGGGGAAGCTTTCTTT. Its translation is CASSQLTRGQGEAFF.

The rearrangement joins TRBV3-1 (or the pseudogene TRBV3-2) to TRBJ1-1, with 8 bases fitting TRBD1. Germline lookup yields CDR1 LGHDT and CDR2 YNNKEL (reference sequence). The ends lost 4 bases at V and 1 base at J; junction bases unmatched: 5. The CDR3 has 15 amino acids. CDR3: CASSRPGQENTEAFF. The CDR3 bases are TGTGCCAGCAGCCGACCGGGACAGGAGAACACTGAAGCTTTCTTT.

The chain combines TRBV7-2 with TRBJ2-3, with 7 bases matching TRBD2. The CDR3 is 14 residues long. V was clipped by 4 bases and J by 5 bases; unmatched bases: 6. Germline CDR1 and CDR2: SGHTA and FQGNSA. CDR3 protein: CASSSGTGGDTQYF. CDR3 in DNA: TGTGCCAGCAGCTCAGGAACGGGAGGAGATACGCAGTATTTT.

The V gene is TRBV5-1, the J gene TRBJ2-7; TRBD1 matches 11 bases. With 4 bases clipped from V and 2 bases from J, the junction kept 5 bases outside the gene matches. Germline CDR1 reads SGHRS; CDR2 reads YFSETQ. This CDR3 has 15 amino acids. The CDR3 nucleotides read TGCGCCAGCAGCCCCCGGGACAGGGGGACCTACGAGCAGTACTTC. Its translation is CASSPRDRGTYEQYF.

This clone was detected only a few times. This chain joins TRBV30 and TRBJ2-1, with 10 bases fitting TRBD2. The ends lost 3 bases at V and 9 bases at J; junction bases unmatched: 8. The germline gives CDR1 GTSNPN, CDR2 SVGIG (reference sequence). The CDR3 runs 14 residues. The CDR3 spells CAWRQRGGNGEQFF. The CDR3 DNA is TGTGCCTGGAGACAGCGGGGGGGCAATGGTGAGCAGTTCTTC.